Listed below are T cell receptor beta chains from one sample, sequenced in a study of shared clonotypes between healthy human individuals. Method: immunoSEQ multiplex PCR; TCRdb's copy keeps in-frame clones and lacks some. The data contain 1.4 million or so clones, around 98.5% of them singletons. The material sequenced was naive CD4+ T cells sorted from blood. The receptor set was obtained from a man aged 25-45 years in good health. CDR3s include the opening cysteine and the closing phenylalanine or tryptophan. Each record gives: J gene, D gene, V gene, CDR3 protein. A D gene is named only where the DNA matches it firmly.

j_gene: TRBJ2-1
d_gene: NA
v_gene: TRBV5-1
CDR3aa: CASSFPGPYNEQFF

j_gene: TRBJ1-2
d_gene: TRBD1
v_gene: TRBV5-6
CDR3aa: CASSIDRGLGYTF

j_gene: TRBJ2-7
d_gene: NA
v_gene: TRBV11-2
CDR3aa: CASRGLRGSDSYEQYF

j_gene: TRBJ2-7
d_gene: TRBD2
v_gene: TRBV18
CDR3aa: CASSRLAGGGEQYF

j_gene: TRBJ1-2
d_gene: NA
v_gene: TRBV29-1
CDR3aa: CSVVFTVWGRRGYTF

j_gene: TRBJ1-1
d_gene: NA
v_gene: TRBV18
CDR3aa: CASSPISGARGNTEAFF

j_gene: TRBJ1-2
d_gene: NA
v_gene: TRBV30
CDR3aa: CAWSQRVPIYGYTF

j_gene: TRBJ1-4
d_gene: NA
v_gene: TRBV10-3
CDR3aa: CAIRAVLGDEKLFF

j_gene: TRBJ1-2
d_gene: TRBD1
v_gene: TRBV18
CDR3aa: CASSPQGTGDGYTF

j_gene: TRBJ1-1
d_gene: NA
v_gene: TRBV14
CDR3aa: CASSLRGFTEAFF

j_gene: TRBJ2-5
d_gene: TRBD1
v_gene: TRBV29-1
CDR3aa: CSVERGGRWVAGNVNHQETQYF

j_gene: TRBJ2-5
d_gene: NA
v_gene: TRBV7-9
CDR3aa: CASSLGAYQETQYF

j_gene: TRBJ1-4
d_gene: NA
v_gene: TRBV5-4
CDR3aa: CASSRAGVEKLFF

j_gene: TRBJ2-1
d_gene: TRBD1
v_gene: TRBV14
CDR3aa: CASSPRQGQRFF

j_gene: TRBJ1-2
d_gene: NA
v_gene: TRBV7-6
CDR3aa: CASSLAGDSSNYGYTF

j_gene: TRBJ1-1
d_gene: TRBD1
v_gene: TRBV5-4
CDR3aa: CASSGAGTANTEAFF

j_gene: TRBJ2-1
d_gene: NA
v_gene: TRBV29-1
CDR3aa: CSVLRAYSDNEQFF

j_gene: TRBJ1-1
d_gene: NA
v_gene: TRBV7-3
CDR3aa: CASSLHREGTEAFF

j_gene: TRBJ2-3
d_gene: NA
v_gene: TRBV9
CDR3aa: CASSPRGGASTDTQYF

j_gene: TRBJ2-1
d_gene: NA
v_gene: TRBV7-2
CDR3aa: CASSSNVLDEQFF

j_gene: TRBJ2-7
d_gene: NA
v_gene: TRBV5-6
CDR3aa: CASSLEAGTYEQYF

j_gene: TRBJ2-2
d_gene: NA
v_gene: TRBV7-6
CDR3aa: CASSLGGLVRGELFF

j_gene: TRBJ2-2
d_gene: NA
v_gene: TRBV5-1
CDR3aa: CASSNRGPGNTGELFF

j_gene: TRBJ2-1
d_gene: NA
v_gene: TRBV10-2
CDR3aa: CASKVGGGPHNEQFF

j_gene: TRBJ2-7
d_gene: NA
v_gene: TRBV28
CDR3aa: CASSSGGTTPYEQYF

j_gene: TRBJ1-2
d_gene: NA
v_gene: TRBV9
CDR3aa: CASSSRGAYGYTF

j_gene: TRBJ2-5
d_gene: TRBD2
v_gene: TRBV5-4
CDR3aa: CASSLKRGSKETQYF

j_gene: TRBJ2-7
d_gene: NA
v_gene: TRBV7-2
CDR3aa: CASSPRRTYEQYF

j_gene: TRBJ1-5
d_gene: TRBD1
v_gene: TRBV5-4
CDR3aa: CASSLGQGFNQPQHF

j_gene: TRBJ1-1
d_gene: NA
v_gene: TRBV19
CDR3aa: CASSIDWGGNTEAFF

j_gene: TRBJ2-2
d_gene: NA
v_gene: TRBV28
CDR3aa: CATRDLNTGELFF

j_gene: TRBJ2-5
d_gene: NA
v_gene: TRBV6-5
CDR3aa: CASSTPGGETQYF

j_gene: TRBJ2-2
d_gene: NA
v_gene: TRBV11-2
CDR3aa: CASSRFRAGARELFF

j_gene: TRBJ2-5
d_gene: NA
v_gene: TRBV5-1
CDR3aa: CASSLRTDQETQYF

j_gene: TRBJ2-7
d_gene: NA
v_gene: TRBV6-1
CDR3aa: CASSDRRDGNYEQYF

j_gene: TRBJ2-7
d_gene: NA
v_gene: TRBV18
CDR3aa: CASSPRTQNYEQYF

j_gene: TRBJ2-3
d_gene: NA
v_gene: TRBV4-1
CDR3aa: CASSLAGTDTQYF

j_gene: TRBJ2-1
d_gene: NA
v_gene: TRBV4-1
CDR3aa: CASSRIEAGSYNEQFF

j_gene: TRBJ1-4
d_gene: NA
v_gene: TRBV6-5
CDR3aa: CASRPNTGVNEKLFF

j_gene: TRBJ2-1
d_gene: NA
v_gene: TRBV18
CDR3aa: CASSPENNEQFF

j_gene: TRBJ1-1
d_gene: TRBD1
v_gene: TRBV4-1
CDR3aa: CASGPPAQGARGMNTEAFF

j_gene: TRBJ2-4
d_gene: NA
v_gene: TRBV2
CDR3aa: CASRRTGTGKNIQYF

j_gene: TRBJ1-3
d_gene: NA
v_gene: TRBV30
CDR3aa: CAWSYTGGNTIYF

j_gene: TRBJ2-1
d_gene: TRBD1
v_gene: TRBV6-1
CDR3aa: CASESGTALYNEQFF

j_gene: TRBJ2-2
d_gene: NA
v_gene: TRBV7-9
CDR3aa: CASNLGGNTGELFF

j_gene: TRBJ2-7
d_gene: TRBD1
v_gene: TRBV4-3
CDR3aa: CASSVSDRGIYEQYF

j_gene: TRBJ2-7
d_gene: NA
v_gene: TRBV4-3
CDR3aa: CASSQDHTSYEQYF

j_gene: TRBJ1-2
d_gene: TRBD1
v_gene: TRBV15
CDR3aa: CATSRSGQGNGYTF